Included here is one TCR beta chain sequence, with context. Its target is unknown. The identical CDR3 is also encoded by other nucleotide sequences in the sample. CD45RO-negative, CCR7-positively selected cells formed the naive CD8 fraction, excluding terminally differentiated effector memory CD45RA+ cells. The data are from a study of shared clonotypes between healthy human individuals. Turning to the study itself: The study enrolled a couple of women and a few men aged 18 to 49.

The assay was immunoSEQ multiplex PCR, and TCRdb's table has in-frame clones only and misses some. The top ten clones hold 1% to 1.5% of a sample with 1.5 million to 2.5 million clones, roughly 94% of them seen once. Regarding the study as a whole: Rarefaction showed sorted-subset sequencing was incomplete despite large depth. Compared with memory subsets, naive subsets generally had larger estimated richness.

V lost 3 bases and J 4 bases, leaving 5 bases between the germline ends. This CDR3 has 11 residues. Germline V gene data show CDR1 as SGHNT and CDR2 as YYREEE (reference sequence). The sequencing input was naive CD8+ T cells sorted from blood. V and J are TRBV5-4 and TRBJ2-7; D uncertain. The sequence derives from a man younger than 35 in good health. CDR3 residues: CASSSAYEQYF. The CDR3 nucleotides are TGTGCCAGCAGCTCAGCATACGAGCAGTACTTC.